One and the same sample provided the 30 T cell receptor beta chains below, sequenced in a study of vaccination effects on CD4 cells after COVID-19. Their specific antigens are unknown. In the ViraFEST assay, antigen-specific CD4+ clonotypes were identified by expansion after peptide-pool stimulation. Subsequent to approximately 11 days of culture, CD4+ T cells were isolated. Two doses of BNT162b2 or mRNA-1273 vaccine were administered to participants. TCRdb's copy holds only in-frame clones and misses some; the assay was immunoSEQ multiplex PCR. The top ten clones hold about 5.3% of a sample with tens of thousands of clones, roughly 76% of them seen once. This material consisted of CD4+ T cells from PBMCs cultured with SARS-CoV-2 spike peptides, taken after COVID-19 vaccination. These receptors all come from a human donor who received a COVID-19 vaccine. Some clones in this sample may be carry-over from other donors' samples.

This clone has just a few counts. The chain uses TRBV7-2 and TRBJ1-2; a weak D match, TRBD1 (6 bases). The CDR3 has 14 amino acids. V was cut by 5 bases and J by 3 bases, with 13 bases left in between. CDR1 and CDR2 from the germline V gene are SGHTA and FQGNSA. The CDR3 DNA sequence: TGTGCCAGCAGCCCGATAACAGGGTACTATGGCTACACCTTC. Residues: CASSPITGYYGYTF.

The chain joins TRBV28 to TRBJ1-3, with D possibly being TRBD1 (5 bases). The CDR3 consists of 15 residues. The germline V gene encodes CDR1 MDHEN and CDR2 SYDVKM. The ends were cut back, 6 bases at V and 0 bases at J, with 12 bases in the middle. The CDR3 loop is CASSLGTISGNTIYF. The CDR3 DNA is TGTGCCAGCAGCCTCGGGACTATCTCTGGAAACACCATATATTTT.

This rearrangement joins TRBV6-5 to TRBJ1-2; no clear D gene. Deletions cut 4 bases from V and 7 bases from J, with 13 bases between. Germline V CDR1 and CDR2: MNHEY, SVGAGI. CDR3 size: 13 residues. The CDR3 loop is CASSSGLVAGYTF. Written as DNA, the CDR3 is TGTGCCAGCAGTTCAGGCCTAGTAGCTGGCTACACCTTC.

V is TRBV11-3 and J is TRBJ2-2, with 7 bases matching TRBD1. The V and J ends lost 2 bases and 0 bases, in that order; junction bases with no gene match: 9. The CDR3 totals 18 residues. CDR1 and CDR2 (germline): SGHNT, YENEEA. CDR3 protein: CASSLTLWDSPNTGELFF. CDR3 DNA: TGTGCCAGCAGCTTAACCCTTTGGGACAGCCCGAACACCGGGGAGCTGTTTTTT. Supplemented by reference TRBV11-3 and TRBJ2-2, the full variable domain reads EAGVVQSPRYKIIEKKQPVAFWCNPISGHNTLYWYLQNLGQGPELLIRYENEEAVDDSQLPKDRFSAERLKGVDSTLKIQPAELGDSAVYLCASSLTLWDSPNTGELFFGEGSRLTVL.

A remark on this clone: This may be a read error, as it is one base from a much larger clone. The V call is TRBV7-2, the J call TRBJ1-1; no clear D. V gave up 3 bases and J gave up 0 bases, with 5 bases separating them. This CDR3 is built from 13 residues. Germline assignment: CDR1 SGHTA and CDR2 FQGNSA. This CDR3 is CASSLTVNTEAFF. CDR3 nucleotide sequence: TGTGCCAGCAGCTTGACTGTGAACACTGAAGCTTTCTTT.

This clone was detected a few times. The chain combines TRBV12-3 or TRBV12-4 with TRBJ2-2; no firm D call. CDR3 length: 13 residues. The V gene lost 2 bases and the J gene lost 2 bases, with 3 bases spanning the gap. DNA for the CDR3: TGTGCCAGCAGTTTAAGCAACACCGGGGAGCTGTTTTTT. Translation gives CASSLSNTGELFF.

The rearrangement joins TRBV5-1 to TRBJ2-1; 11 bases fit TRBD1. The CDR3 is 16 amino acids. The V gene end was trimmed by 4 bases and the J gene end by 9 bases; junction bases not matched to a gene: 12. CDR1 and CDR2 (germline): SGHRS, YFSETQ. DNA of the CDR3: TGCGCCAGCAGCGTCGGGACAGGGGGAAATAATCGTGAGCAGTTCTTC. Amino acid sequence: CASSVGTGGNNREQFF.

This clone appeared a few times. The chain has TRBV4-1 and TRBJ2-2, with 11 bases identical to TRBD1. Trimming removed 2 bases from V and 4 bases from J; junction bases left unmatched: 12. This CDR3 is 19 amino acids long. In germline, CDR1 is MGHRA, CDR2 YSYEKL. The DNA of the CDR3 is TGCGCCAGCAGCCAATTTGGGACAGGGGGTCCCGCGGGCACCGGGGAGCTGTTTTTT. Protein product: CASSQFGTGGPAGTGELFF.

The V and J genes are TRBV30 and TRBJ1-2; 9 bases map to TRBD1. The CDR3 runs to 14 residues. Germline V gene lookup returns CDR1 GTSNPN and CDR2 SVGIG (reference sequence). V lost 2 bases, J lost 4 bases, and 5 bases stayed unmatched. This CDR3 is CAWSTWDRAYGYTF. CDR3 DNA sequence: TGTGCCTGGAGTACCTGGGACAGGGCCTATGGCTACACCTTC.

This sequence joins TRBV7-3 and TRBJ1-6; tentatively, D is TRBD1 (5 bases). Germline CDR1 is SGHTA and CDR2 is FQGTGA. CDR3 length equals 14 residues. Trimming removed 8 bases at V and 7 bases at J, with 15 bases between. The CDR3 nucleotides are TGTGCCAGCCGAGCCGGGACGGAGAATTCACCCCTCCACTTT. Its protein product is CASRAGTENSPLHF.

The chain recombines TRBV27 with TRBJ1-1; D might be TRBD1 (5 bases). The CDR3 has 13 amino acids. The V end lost 6 bases, the J end lost 1 base, and 9 bases lay between the germline ends. Per germline, CDR1 MNHEY and CDR2 SMNVEV (reference sequence). Here the CDR3 reads CASSHQGNTEAFF. Written as DNA, the CDR3 is TGTGCCAGCAGCCATCAGGGGAACACTGAAGCTTTCTTT.

The J gene is TRBJ1-5, the V gene TRBV9; D may be TRBD1 (5 bases). The CDR3 sequence is 14 residues long. CDR1 and CDR2 from the germline V gene are SGDLS and YYNGEE. Between the trimmed V and J ends, which lost 3 bases and 2 bases, there was a span of 9 bases. This CDR3 is CASSGGGGNQPQHF. The CDR3 nucleotides are TGTGCCAGCAGCGGAGGAGGGGGCAATCAGCCCCAGCATTTT.

The rearrangement joins TRBV30 to TRBJ1-5, with D unresolved. The V end lost 0 bases, the J end lost 6 bases, and 9 bases lay between the germline ends. This CDR3 has 13 residues. Germline assignment: CDR1 GTSNPN and CDR2 SVGIG (reference sequence). CDR3 bases: TGTGCCTGGAGTGTCTTGGGAGGTCAGCCCCAGCATTTT. Translation: CAWSVLGGQPQHF.

The chain couples TRBV11-2 to TRBJ2-2, with 8 bases aligning to TRBD2. The CDR3 contains 16 residues. After removal of 3 bases from V and 2 bases from J, the junction contained 5 bases not matched to a gene. The germline gives CDR1 SGHAT, CDR2 FQNNGV. The CDR3 region has the DNA TGTGCCAGCAGCTTGCAAGCGGGGGCTAACACCGGGGAGCTGTTTTTT. Translating it yields CASSLQAGANTGELFF. The full variable domain, rest sourced from reference TRBV11-2 and TRBJ2-2, is EAGVAQSPRYKIIEKRQSVAFWCNPISGHATLYWYQQILGQGPKLLIQFQNNGVVDDSQLPKDRFSAERLKGVDSTLKIQPAKLEDSAVYLCASSLQAGANTGELFFGEGSRLTVL.

Written as DNA, the CDR3 is TGTGCCAGCAGCTTCGGGACAGGAGAAGATCAGCCCCAGCATTTT. Protein sequence: CASSFGTGEDQPQHF. This sequence joins TRBV7-6 and TRBJ1-5; 8 bases match TRBD1. The CDR3 extends over 15 amino acids. The V and J ends lost 3 bases and 5 bases, in that order; junction bases with no gene match: 6. CDR1 is SGHVS, CDR2 FNYEAQ, per germline.

V usage is TRBV11-3 and J usage is TRBJ1-3, with D perhaps TRBD1 (5 bases). Trimming shortened V by 4 bases and J by 1 base, and 11 bases separated the two germline ends. CDR1 is SGHNT and CDR2 is YENEEA in the germline V gene. CDR3 length equals 15 residues. The CDR3 reads CASSSSEGSGNTIYF. In nucleotides, the CDR3 is TGTGCCAGCAGCTCCTCGGAGGGGTCTGGAAACACCATATATTTT. The entire variable domain, with the rest obtained from reference TRBV11-3 and TRBJ1-3, is as follows: EAGVVQSPRYKIIEKKQPVAFWCNPISGHNTLYWYLQNLGQGPELLIRYENEEAVDDSQLPKDRFSAERLKGVDSTLKIQPAELGDSAVYLCASSSSEGSGNTIYFGEGSWLTVV.

The chain carries TRBV18 and TRBJ1-5, with 8 positions matching TRBD1. With 4 bases clipped from V and 6 bases from J, the junction kept 8 bases outside the gene matches. The CDR3 has 15 amino acids. Germline values: CDR1 KGHSH, CDR2 LQKENI. The CDR3 reads CASSLNQGAGQPQHF. Here the CDR3 DNA reads TGTGCCAGCTCACTCAACCAGGGGGCGGGTCAGCCCCAGCATTTT.

The chain recombines TRBV10-1 with TRBJ2-7; 11 bases align to TRBD2. V shed 2 bases and J 1 base; nucleotides not matched to a gene: 1. Germline values: CDR1 WNHNN, CDR2 SYGVQD (reference sequence). CDR3 length: 15 residues. The CDR3: CASSEGLAGSYEQYV. The CDR3 nucleotides are TGCGCCAGCAGTGAGGGACTAGCGGGTTCCTACGAGCAGTACGTC.

The chain employs TRBV6-6 and TRBJ1-2; D call uncertain. The germline CDR1 and CDR2 sequences are MNHNY and SVGAGI (reference sequence). The CDR3 is 13 amino acids. Trimming cost V 5 bases and J 8 bases, with 15 bases left between them. Here the CDR3 DNA reads TGTGCCAGCAGTATTAACTGGGAGTTGGGCTACACCTTC. Amino acid sequence: CASSINWELGYTF.

This rearrangement joins TRBV25-1 to TRBJ1-5; D unclear. Germline CDR1 and CDR2: MGHDK and SYGVNS. The length of the CDR3 is 14 residues. The V and J ends lost 1 base and 9 bases respectively, with 13 bases between them. CDR3 sequence: CASSESQYGRPQHF. Here the CDR3 DNA reads TGTGCCAGCAGTGAATCGCAGTATGGGCGGCCCCAGCATTTT. The whole variable domain, remainder taken from reference TRBV25-1 and TRBJ1-5, is EADIYQTPRYLVIGTGKKITLECSQTMGHDKMYWYQQDPGMELHLIHYSYGVNSTEKGDLSSESTVSRIRTEHFPLTLESARPSHTSQYLCASSESQYGRPQHFGDGTRLSIL.

The J gene is TRBJ1-2, the V gene TRBV10-3; the D gene is possibly TRBD1 (5 bases). V lost 3 bases and J lost 3, with 17 bases in between. Germline V gene sequence: CDR1 ENHRY, CDR2 SYGVKD. The CDR3 is made up of 16 amino acids. Written as DNA, the CDR3 is TGTGCCATCAGTGACCCCGGAAGGGGAGGGGACTATGGCTACACCTTC. It specifies CAISDPGRGGDYGYTF.

The V call is TRBV11-2, the J call TRBJ2-3; D is possibly TRBD1 or TRBD2 (5 bases each). The V end lost 4 bases, the J end lost 2 bases, and 16 bases lay between the germline ends. The CDR3 runs to 16 residues. CDR1 and CDR2 (germline): SGHAT, FQNNGV. The CDR3 region has the DNA TGTGCCAGCAGCTCGGGACGGCAAGTCTACACAGATACGCAGTATTTT. Translated: CASSSGRQVYTDTQYF.

The CDR3 bases are TGTGCCAGCTCACCACCCACCCGGGGGGATGGCTACACCTTC. It is translated as CASSPPTRGDGYTF. The chain uses TRBV18 and TRBJ1-2; D is possibly TRBD1 (5 bases). CDR1 and CDR2 (germline): KGHSH, LQKENI. Trimming pared 0 bases from V and 6 bases from J, leaving 11 bases between. The length of the CDR3 is 14 residues.

This chain uses TRBV5-1 with TRBJ2-7; 8 bases are shared with TRBD1. The CDR3 loop spans 13 amino acids. Per germline, CDR1 SGHRS and CDR2 YFSETQ. With 0 bases clipped from V and 6 bases from J, the junction kept 2 bases outside the gene matches. The CDR3 DNA sequence: TGCGCCAGCAGCTTGGGTGACAGGGGCGAGCAGTACGTC. This encodes CASSLGDRGEQYV.

This chain joins TRBV2 and TRBJ2-7, with 7 bases that match TRBD2. The V segment lost 5 bases and the J segment 4 bases; nucleotides outside the gene matches: 14. The CDR3 covers 16 residues. Per germline, CDR1 SNHLY and CDR2 FYNNEI. The CDR3 bases are TGTGCCAGCAGTCCCCCCGTGGGGGGGTTCGGATACGAGCAGTACGTC. Amino acids: CASSPPVGGFGYEQYV.

The chain carries TRBV11-1 and TRBJ2-5; 9 positions match TRBD1. Per germline, CDR1 SGHAT and CDR2 FQDESV (reference sequence). J was trimmed by 2 bases and V by 6 bases; bases with no gene match: 7. The CDR3 extends over 15 amino acids. CDR3 in DNA: TGTGCCAGCAGTACAGGGGGCGTCGGGCAAGAGACCCAGTACTTC. Amino acids: CASSTGGVGQETQYF.

CDR3 in DNA: TGTGCCAGTAGTATGTTGCGTCCAGGGGGCGTAGGTGGCTACACCTTC. As protein: CASSMLRPGGVGGYTF. This chain uses TRBV19 with TRBJ1-2, with TRBD1 identical over 8 bases. The trim removed 3 bases at V and 7 bases at J, leaving 13 bases unmatched. CDR1 is LNHDA, CDR2 SQIVND, per germline (reference sequence). The CDR3 is 16 amino acids.

This chain uses TRBV29-1 with TRBJ2-5, with a possible D match to TRBD1 (6 bases). Trimming left V 5 bases short and J 1 base short, with 11 bases between. The germline V gene has CDR1 SQVTM and CDR2 ANQGSEA. This CDR3 comprises 13 residues. The CDR3 DNA sequence: TGCAGCGTTAAACAGGGATCCCAAGAGACCCAGTACTTC. This encodes CSVKQGSQETQYF.

The rearrangement joins TRBV6-6 to TRBJ2-7; TRBD1 is a possible D gene (5 bases). The V gene lost 4 bases and the J gene lost 5 bases, with 18 bases spanning the gap. CDR1 is MNHNY, CDR2 SVGAGI, per germline (reference sequence). The CDR3 is 15 residues long. The CDR3 bases are TGTGCCAGCAGTTTAAGACCCCAGGGCGCCCACGAGCAGTACGTC. This encodes CASSLRPQGAHEQYV.

The chain uses TRBV6-6 and TRBJ2-4; D is unresolved. Germline V gene lookup returns CDR1 MNHNY and CDR2 SVGAGI (reference sequence). CDR3 length equals 13 residues. The V gene lost 2 bases and the J gene lost 0 bases, with 2 bases spanning the gap. CDR3 nucleotides: TGTGCCAGCAGTTACCTAGCCAAAAACATTCAGTACTTC. It encodes CASSYLAKNIQYF.